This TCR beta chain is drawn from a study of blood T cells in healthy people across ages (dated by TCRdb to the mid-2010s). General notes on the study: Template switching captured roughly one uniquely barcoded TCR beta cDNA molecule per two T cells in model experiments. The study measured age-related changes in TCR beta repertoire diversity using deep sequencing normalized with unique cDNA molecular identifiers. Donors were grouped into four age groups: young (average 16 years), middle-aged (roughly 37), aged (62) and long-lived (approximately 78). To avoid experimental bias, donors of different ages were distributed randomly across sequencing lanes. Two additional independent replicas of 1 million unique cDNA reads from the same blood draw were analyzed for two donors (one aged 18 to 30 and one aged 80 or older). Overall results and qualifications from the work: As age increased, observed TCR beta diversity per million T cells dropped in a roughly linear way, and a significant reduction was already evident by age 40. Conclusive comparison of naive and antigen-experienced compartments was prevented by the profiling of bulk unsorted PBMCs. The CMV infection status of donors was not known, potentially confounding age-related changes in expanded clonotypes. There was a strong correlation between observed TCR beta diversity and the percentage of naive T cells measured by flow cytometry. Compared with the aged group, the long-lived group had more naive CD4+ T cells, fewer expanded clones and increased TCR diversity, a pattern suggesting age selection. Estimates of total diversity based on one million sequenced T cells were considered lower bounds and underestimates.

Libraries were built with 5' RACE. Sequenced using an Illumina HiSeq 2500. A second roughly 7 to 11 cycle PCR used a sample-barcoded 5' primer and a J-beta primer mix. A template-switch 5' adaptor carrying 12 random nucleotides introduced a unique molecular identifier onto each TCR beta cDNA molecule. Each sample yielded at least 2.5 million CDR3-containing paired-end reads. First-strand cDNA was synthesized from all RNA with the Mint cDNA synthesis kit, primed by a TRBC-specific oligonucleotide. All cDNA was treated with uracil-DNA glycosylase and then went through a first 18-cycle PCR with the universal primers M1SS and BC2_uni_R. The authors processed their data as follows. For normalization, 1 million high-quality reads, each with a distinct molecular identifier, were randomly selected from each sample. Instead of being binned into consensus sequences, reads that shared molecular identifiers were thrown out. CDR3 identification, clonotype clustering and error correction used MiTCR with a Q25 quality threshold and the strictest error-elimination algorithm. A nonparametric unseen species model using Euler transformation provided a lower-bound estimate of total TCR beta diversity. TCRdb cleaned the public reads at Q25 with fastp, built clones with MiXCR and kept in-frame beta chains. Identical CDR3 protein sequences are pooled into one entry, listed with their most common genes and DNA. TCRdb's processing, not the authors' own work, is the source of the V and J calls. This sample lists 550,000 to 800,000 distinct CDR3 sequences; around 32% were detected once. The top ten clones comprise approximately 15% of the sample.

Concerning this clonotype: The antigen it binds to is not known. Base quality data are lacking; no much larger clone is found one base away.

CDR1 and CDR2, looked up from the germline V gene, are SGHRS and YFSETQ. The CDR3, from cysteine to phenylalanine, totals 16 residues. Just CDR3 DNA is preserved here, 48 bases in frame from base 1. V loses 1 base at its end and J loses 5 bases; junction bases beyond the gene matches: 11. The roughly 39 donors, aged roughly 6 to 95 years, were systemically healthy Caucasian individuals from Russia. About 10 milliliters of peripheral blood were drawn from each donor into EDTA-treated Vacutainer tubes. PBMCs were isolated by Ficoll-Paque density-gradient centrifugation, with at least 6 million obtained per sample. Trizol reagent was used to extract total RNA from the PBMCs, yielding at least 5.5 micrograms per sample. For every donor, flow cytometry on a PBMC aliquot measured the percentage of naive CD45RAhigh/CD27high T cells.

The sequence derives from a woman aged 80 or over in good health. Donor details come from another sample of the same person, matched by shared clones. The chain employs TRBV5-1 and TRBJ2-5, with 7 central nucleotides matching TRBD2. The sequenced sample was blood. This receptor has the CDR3 CASSLRIAGSRETQYF. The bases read TGCGCCAGCAGCTTGCGCATAGCGGGTTCCCGGGAGACCCAGTACTTC.